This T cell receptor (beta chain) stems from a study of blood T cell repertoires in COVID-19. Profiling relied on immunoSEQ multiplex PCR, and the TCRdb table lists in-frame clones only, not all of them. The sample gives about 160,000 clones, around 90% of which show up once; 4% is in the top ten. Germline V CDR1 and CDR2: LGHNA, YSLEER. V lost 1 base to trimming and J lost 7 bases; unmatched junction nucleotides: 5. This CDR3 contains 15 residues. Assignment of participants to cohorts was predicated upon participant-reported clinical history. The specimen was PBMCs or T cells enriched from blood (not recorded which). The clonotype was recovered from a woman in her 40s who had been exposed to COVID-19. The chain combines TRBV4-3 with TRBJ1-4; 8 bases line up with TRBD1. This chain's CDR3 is CASSQGQGWGEKLFF. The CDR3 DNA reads TGCGCCAGCAGCCAAGGACAGGGGTGGGGTGAAAAACTGTTTTTT.